The 13 T cell receptor beta chains below come from one sample, sequenced in a study of CD8+ T cells in alopecia areata. Investigators isolated RNA and reverse transcribed it into cDNA to act as the sequencing template. Clones were sequenced by immunoSEQ multiplex PCR, and TCRdb holds only the in-frame ones, with some missing. In the table there are some 7,000 clones, just over 65% of which are singletons. Specimens obtained from alopecia areata patients comprised lesional scalp punch biopsies and peripheral blood. The sequencing used skin, collected at week 0. The receptors were sampled from a human donor with alopecia areata.

This rearrangement joins TRBV30 to TRBJ2-5; the D gene could be TRBD1 or TRBD2 (5 bases each). The ends were cut back, 4 bases at V and 3 bases at J, with 12 bases in the middle. This CDR3 comprises 13 residues. Germline V gene sequence: CDR1 GTSNPN, CDR2 SVGIG (reference sequence). The CDR3 nucleotides read TGTGCCTGGATGGCGTGGGGGAAAGAGACCCAGTACTTC. Translated: CAWMAWGKETQYF.

This chain connects TRBV7-9 to TRBJ1-5; no clear D gene. Deletions cut 7 bases from V and 6 bases from J, with 10 bases between. In germline, CDR1 is SEHNR, CDR2 FQNEAQ (reference sequence). This CDR3 contains 12 residues. For the CDR3, the DNA is TGTGCCAGCACCGTAGGATTTCAGCCCCAGCATTTT. It is translated as CASTVGFQPQHF. The entire variable domain, with the rest obtained from reference TRBV7-9 and TRBJ1-5, is as follows: DTGVSQNPRHKITKRGQNVTFRCDPISEHNRLYWYRQTLGQGPEFLTYFQNEAQLEKSRLLSDRFSAERPKGSFSTLEIQRTEQGDSAMYLCASTVGFQPQHFGDGTRLSIL.

The CDR3 nucleotides are TGTGCCAGCAGCGCCTCAGGGGCTGGGGCCAACGTCCTGACTTTC. Amino acid sequence: CASSASGAGANVLTF. The V and J genes are TRBV9 and TRBJ2-6, with D perhaps TRBD1 (6 bases). This CDR3 is built from 15 residues. V shed 3 bases and J shed 2 bases, with 9 bases lying between them. Germline lookup yields CDR1 SGDLS and CDR2 YYNGEE.

Concerning this clone itself: One end of the junction fails to match germline, which may point to a read error. The V call is TRBV7-7, the J call TRBJ2-5; D gene uncertain. This CDR3 region has 13 residues. The V gene's germline CDR1 is SSHAT and CDR2 FNYEAQ (reference sequence). The CDR3 spells CASSIDLGETQYF. CDR3 in DNA: TGTGCTAGCAGCATCGACCTGGGAGAGACCCAGTACTTC.

The rearrangement links TRBV9 to TRBJ1-5, with unresolved D. CDR1 is SGDLS, CDR2 YYNGEE, per germline. CDR3 size: 13 residues. The V and J ends lost 4 bases and 6 bases respectively, with 11 bases between them. CDR3 nucleotides: TGTGCCAGCAGCCCCCAGCTTGGTCAGCCCCAGCATTTT. Its translation is CASSPQLGQPQHF. Together with reference TRBV9 and TRBJ1-5, the CDR3 gives the full variable domain: DSGVTQTPKHLITATGQRVTLRCSPRSGDLSVYWYQQSLDQGLQFLIQYYNGEERAKGNILERFSAQQFPDLHSELNLSSLELGDSALYFCASSPQLGQPQHFGDGTRLSIL.

As regards this clone: The junction departs from germline at one end; a sequencing error may be responsible. The gene calls are TRBV7-2 and TRBJ2-3; 9 nucleotides align to TRBD1. The germline V gene has CDR1 SGHTA and CDR2 FQGNSA. The length of the CDR3 is 15 residues. CDR3 sequence: CASSQEQGATDTQYF. In DNA, the CDR3 is TGCGCCAGCAGCCAAGAACAGGGGGCCACAGATACGCAGTATTTT.

This rearrangement joins TRBV5-1 to TRBJ2-1, with D tentatively TRBD2 (5 bases). With 5 bases removed from V and 0 bases from J, the gap between germline ends came to 9 bases. This CDR3 spans 14 amino acids. Germline CDR1 reads SGHRS; CDR2 reads YFSETQ. CDR3 nucleotide sequence: TGCGCCAGCAGGTACCGGGACTCCTACAATGAGCAGTTCTTC. Protein: CASRYRDSYNEQFF.

The rearrangement joins TRBV11-2 to TRBJ2-2; D could derive from TRBD1 or TRBD2 (5 bases each). V was pared by 3 bases and J by 5 bases, with 19 bases between. CDR1 and CDR2 from the germline V gene are SGHAT and FQNNGV. The CDR3 length is 17 residues. The DNA for the CDR3 is TGTGCCAGCAGCTTTGGGGCCGGGGAGATGTATACCGGGGAGCTGTTTTTT. This translates into CASSFGAGEMYTGELFF.

The V and J genes are TRBV11-2 and TRBJ2-1, with 7 bases that match TRBD2. Trimming took 1 base from V and 6 from J; bases not matched to a gene: 6. This CDR3 region has 15 residues. Per the germline V gene, CDR1 is SGHAT and CDR2 is FQNNGV. The CDR3 DNA reads as TGTGCCAGCAGCTTAGGTTGGACGGGGGGCAATGAGCAGTTCTTC. Protein sequence: CASSLGWTGGNEQFF.

The chain carries TRBV7-3 and TRBJ2-1; 9 bases line up with TRBD2. Germline trimming cut 1 base from V and 5 bases from J; bases unmatched to any gene: 3. This CDR3 has 15 residues. Germline values: CDR1 SGHTA, CDR2 FQGTGA. CDR3: CASSLSGGVNNEQFF. The CDR3 nucleotides read TGTGCCAGCAGCTTAAGCGGGGGGGTGAACAATGAGCAGTTCTTC.

V and J are TRBV16 and TRBJ2-1; D remains ambiguous. V was trimmed by 4 bases and J by 3 bases, leaving 7 bases between them. The germline CDR1 and CDR2 sequences are KGHSY and FQNENV. This CDR3 is built from 13 residues. The CDR3 region is CASSPFNYNEQFF. CDR3 in DNA: TGTGCCAGCAGCCCATTCAACTACAATGAGCAGTTCTTC.

With respect to this clone: The same CDR3 is also encoded by other DNA sequences in this sample. The chain couples TRBV5-4 to TRBJ1-2; D is ambiguous. The V end lost 0 bases, the J end lost 5 bases, and 8 bases lay between the germline ends. The CDR3 extends over 13 amino acids. Per the germline V gene, CDR1 is SGHNT and CDR2 is YYREEE (reference sequence). The CDR3 loop is CASSLGASYGYTF. For the CDR3, the DNA is TGTGCCAGCAGCTTGGGGGCAAGTTATGGCTACACCTTC.

The CDR3 DNA follows: TGCGCCAGCAGCCAAGTAGGGAATACGCAGTATTTT. This translates into CASSQVGNTQYF. J is TRBJ2-3 and V is TRBV4-1; no clear D gene. The V gene's germline CDR1 is MGHRA and CDR2 YSYEKL. V dropped 1 base and J dropped 7 bases, with 6 bases sitting between them. There are 12 residues in the CDR3.